These 22 T cell receptor beta chains share one sample of origin, sequenced in a study of vaccination and CD4 T cells after COVID-19. At the Johns Hopkins FTIC core, DNA taken from cultured CD4+ T cells was sequenced by way of the Oncomine TCR Beta short-read assay. Extraction of genomic DNA was performed on cultured CD4+ T cells. One entry per CDR3 protein results from TCRdb running MiXCR on the PCR reads. The data hold about 10,000 distinct CDR3 sequences, with about 30% observed a single time. These TCRs are of unknown antigen specificity. Treatment indicated: 10-day PBMC culture with coronavirus spike peptide pools or control peptides (ViraFEST assay). The unexposed donor gave CD4+ T cells before the COVID-19 pandemic (2011-2018). Sample: CD4+ T cells from blood, cultured in vitro. The source of these receptors is a human donor in good health.

This clonotype was found a few times. The gene calls are TRBV6-1 and TRBJ1-1; D is unresolved. V was shortened by 6 bases and J by 0 bases, with 14 bases between the two germline ends. This CDR3 has 15 amino acids. CDR1 MNHNS and CDR2 SASEGT come from the germline V gene. CDR3 coding DNA: TGTGCCAGCAGAGGCATCGACTCGGTGAACACTGAAGCTTTCTTT. It specifies CASRGIDSVNTEAFF.

This clonotype was observed a handful of times. The chain carries TRBV7-2 and TRBJ2-7, with 12 positions matching TRBD2. CDR3 length equals 16 residues. The V and J ends lost 5 bases and 0 bases, in that order; junction bases with no gene match: 5. In germline, CDR1 is SGHTA, CDR2 FQGNSA. The CDR3 loop reads CASSVGLAGLSYEQYF. CDR3 bases: TGTGCCAGCAGCGTGGGACTAGCGGGCCTCTCCTACGAGCAGTACTTC.

This clonotype showed up just a few times. The chain joins TRBV2 to TRBJ1-1; the D gene is possibly TRBD1 (5 bases). Germline V gene lookup returns CDR1 SNHLY and CDR2 FYNNEI. The ends were cut back, 6 bases at V and 4 bases at J, with 15 bases in the middle. The CDR3 consists of 14 residues. CDR3 in DNA: TGTGCCAGCAGCCCAGGGAAAGTCCCCACTGAAGCTTTCTTT. Encoded protein: CASSPGKVPTEAFF. The whole variable domain, filled in from reference TRBV2 and TRBJ1-1, reads EPEVTQTPSHQVTQMGQEVILRCVPISNHLYFYWYRQILGQKVEFLVSFYNNEISEKSEIFDDQFSVERPDGSNFTLKIRSTKLEDSAMYFCASSPGKVPTEAFFGQGTRLTVV.

The table lists this clonotype with a few counts. This sequence joins TRBV5-4 and TRBJ2-1; D remains unclear. Trimming took off 4 bases at V and 6 bases at J, with 11 bases between the two ends. The CDR3 loop spans 13 amino acids. The germline CDR1 and CDR2 sequences are SGHNT and YYREEE (reference sequence). This chain's CDR3 is CASSRQDRNEQFF. The CDR3 DNA is TGTGCCAGCAGCCGCCAGGACCGCAATGAGCAGTTCTTC.

On this clonotype: Germline and junction disagree at one end, which may indicate a read error. CDR3 protein: CASSPGLATLGIF. The CDR3 nucleotides read TGTGCCAGCAGTCCGGGACTAGCGACCCTCGGGATCTTC. The V gene is TRBV6-1, the J gene TRBJ2-1; 10 positions agree with TRBD2. Germline CDR1 and CDR2: MNHNS and SASEGT. This CDR3 is 13 amino acids long.

This clonotype was counted a few times. V and J are TRBV4-3 and TRBJ2-2; D is uncertain. The germline CDR1 and CDR2 sequences are LGHNA and YSLEER. V was pared by 0 bases and J by 4 bases, with 3 bases between. The CDR3 contains 13 residues. The CDR3 loop reads CASSQDITGELFF. The DNA of the CDR3 is TGCGCCAGCAGCCAAGATATCACCGGGGAGCTGTTTTTT.

The rearrangement uses TRBV19 and TRBJ1-2; tentatively, D is TRBD1 (6 bases). CDR1 is LNHDA, CDR2 SQIVND, per germline (reference sequence). This CDR3 has 13 residues. Trimming pared 6 bases from V and 4 bases from J, leaving 12 bases between. CDR3: CASSNRVSYGYTF. The DNA for the CDR3 is TGTGCCAGTAGCAACAGGGTGAGCTATGGCTACACCTTC.

The chain combines TRBV2 with TRBJ2-1; 12 nucleotides agree with TRBD2. The length of the CDR3 is 14 residues. Germline CDR1 SNHLY, CDR2 FYNNEI. J lost 8 bases, V lost 6 bases, and 5 bases had no gene match. DNA of the CDR3: TGTGCCAGCAGGACTAGCGGGAGTTTTGATGAGCAGTTCTTC. Its translation is CASRTSGSFDEQFF.

In regard to this clonotype: This may stem from a read error, because a much larger clone lies one nucleotide away. The genes are TRBV7-8 and TRBJ1-5; D is ambiguous. The V gene's germline CDR1 is SGHVS and CDR2 FQNEAQ. This CDR3 contains 16 residues. CDR3: CAGSLVTIGPNQPQHF. Written as DNA, the CDR3 is TGTGCCGGCAGCTTGGTCACGATAGGACCCAATCAGCCCCAGCATTTT.

The table lists this clonotype with a few counts. The V call is TRBV11-3, the J call TRBJ2-2, with D possibly being TRBD2 (5 bases). Trimming removed 3 bases from V and 3 bases from J, with 11 bases in between. Germline CDR1 SGHNT, CDR2 YENEEA. The CDR3 contains 15 residues. As DNA, the CDR3 is TGTGCCAGCAGCTTCGGGGTAGGCCACACCGGGGAGCTGTTTTTT. The encoded protein is CASSFGVGHTGELFF.

The DNA for the CDR3 is TGTGCCAGCAGTTACCGGGACCGAGCCTACGAGCAGTACTTC. Its translation: CASSYRDRAYEQYF. J is TRBJ2-7 and V is TRBV6-5; D may correspond to TRBD1 or TRBD2 (5 bases each). Trimming cost V 2 bases and J 2 bases, with 10 bases left between them. The length of the CDR3 is 14 residues. The germline V gene has CDR1 MNHEY and CDR2 SVGAGI.

Only a few counts were recorded for this clonotype. The V call is TRBV5-4, the J call TRBJ1-2, with 9 positions matching TRBD1. V gave up 0 bases and J gave up 1 base; unmatched junction bases: 4. The germline V gene encodes CDR1 SGHNT and CDR2 YYREEE (reference sequence). The CDR3 length is 16 residues. The CDR3 sequence is CASSLGSTGGNYGYTF. The CDR3 DNA reads as TGTGCCAGCAGCTTGGGGTCGACAGGGGGTAACTATGGCTACACCTTC.

This clonotype was seen a single time. The chain links TRBV7-8 to TRBJ2-7; D is unresolved. The CDR3 is 12 residues long. V lost 0 bases, J lost 6 bases, and 6 bases lay in between. Per germline, CDR1 SGHVS and CDR2 FQNEAQ. This CDR3 is CASSLANLEQYF. The CDR3 nucleotides read TGTGCCAGCAGCTTAGCTAATCTCGAGCAGTACTTC.

This clonotype occurred a few times. V gene TRBV23-1 combines with J gene TRBJ1-5; D is uncertain. TRBV23-1 is an ORF, and what it does is uncertain. V dropped 2 bases and J dropped 6 bases, with 11 bases sitting between them. CDR3 length equals 14 residues. The CDR3 DNA reads as TGCGCCAGCAGTCAAAGTCACAGTATTCAGCCCCAGCATTTT. Translated, it gives CASSQSHSIQPQHF.

The sample holds a few counts of this clonotype. The V gene is TRBV24-1, the J gene TRBJ2-7, with 8 bases matching TRBD2. CDR1 is KGHDR, CDR2 SFDVKD, per germline. V lost 5 bases to trimming and J lost 5 bases; unmatched junction nucleotides: 7. CDR3 length equals 14 residues. CDR3 residues: CATSGQSGGDEQYF. The CDR3 DNA sequence: TGTGCCACCAGTGGTCAGTCGGGGGGGGACGAGCAGTACTTC.

This chain links TRBV9 with TRBJ2-5, with 7 nucleotides matching TRBD2. Per the germline V gene, CDR1 is SGDLS and CDR2 is YYNGEE. This CDR3 is built from 15 residues. V lost 3 bases and J lost 4; bases outside the gene matches: 9. In nucleotides, the CDR3 is TGTGCCAGCAGCGCGGGGGGTAGTCGGTTAGAGACCCAGTACTTC. Its protein is CASSAGGSRLETQYF.

V and J are TRBV20-1 and TRBJ2-1, with D possibly called TRBD1 or TRBD2 (6 bases each). The CDR3 extends over 11 amino acids. CDR1 is DFQATT, CDR2 SNEGSKA, per germline (reference sequence). V gave up 5 bases and J gave up 9 bases, with 11 bases separating them. CDR3 residues: CSAHTGAEQFF. CDR3 coding DNA: TGCAGTGCTCACACGGGGGCTGAGCAGTTCTTC.

This clonotype was found a few times. The DNA of the CDR3 is TGTGCCAGCAGTGAATCCTGGACTAGCGGCTACGAGCAGTACTTC. Translating it yields CASSESWTSGYEQYF. The V call is TRBV6-1, the J call TRBJ2-7; TRBD2 matches at 10 bases. Germline CDR1 and CDR2: MNHNS and SASEGT. CDR3 size: 15 residues. V shed 2 bases, J shed 3 bases, and the junction held 4 bases outside the gene matches.

The chain links TRBV7-2 to TRBJ1-1; 7 positions match TRBD1. Germline V gene lookup returns CDR1 SGHTA and CDR2 FQGNSA. V lost 5 bases to trimming and J lost 10 bases; unmatched junction nucleotides: 10. The CDR3 has 13 amino acids. Here the CDR3 reads CASSPRQGGGAFF. CDR3 nucleotide sequence: TGTGCCAGCAGCCCTCGACAGGGTGGCGGAGCTTTCTTT. The full variable domain, with the rest looked up from reference TRBV7-2 and TRBJ1-1, is GAGVSQSPSNKVTEKGKDVELRCDPISGHTALYWYRQSLGQGLEFLIYFQGNSAPDKSGLPSDRFSAERTGGSVSTLTIQRTQQEDSAVYLCASSPRQGGGAFFGQGTRLTVV.

The chain employs TRBV28 and TRBJ2-1, with 12 bases matching TRBD1. This CDR3 comprises 14 residues. Germline CDR1 MDHEN, CDR2 SYDVKM. The CDR3: CAAPGQGAGGEQFF. CDR3 DNA sequence: TGTGCGGCACCGGGACAGGGGGCGGGGGGTGAGCAGTTCTTC.

This clonotype was detected only a few times. The rearrangement joins TRBV20-1 to TRBJ1-6; 7 bases are a match to TRBD1. The CDR3 is made up of 15 amino acids. The V gene end was trimmed by 0 bases and the J gene end by 5 bases; junction bases not matched to a gene: 4. Germline assignment: CDR1 DFQATT and CDR2 SNEGSKA (reference sequence). The CDR3 loop is CSARDGTENNSPLHF. The CDR3 DNA sequence: TGCAGTGCTAGAGATGGGACAGAGAATAATTCACCCCTCCACTTT.

This clonotype was seen a few times. This chain connects TRBV24-1 to TRBJ2-1; weak D call: TRBD2 (6 bases). Trimming took 4 bases from V and 4 from J, leaving 22 bases between them. Germline values: CDR1 KGHDR, CDR2 SFDVKD. The CDR3 covers 18 residues. CDR3 sequence reads: CATSDPSSAKTGYNEQFF. The CDR3 DNA reads as TGTGCCACCAGTGACCCTTCTAGCGCCAAAACGGGGTACAATGAGCAGTTCTTC.